The present entry profiles one T cell receptor beta chain with its context. This clonotype was seen repeatedly, ten times or more. Its cognate antigen has yet to be identified. Per-nucleotide qualities are absent, and no much larger clonotype sits a single base away. According to the germline V gene, CDR1 reads SQVTM and CDR2 reads ANQGSEA. The CDR3 covers 18 residues, taking in both the cysteine and the phenylalanine. The kept DNA is CDR3 alone, 54 bases in frame from the first base. For this chain, trimming is 4 bases at the V end and 3 bases at the J end, and the number of junction bases without a gene match is 14. These data originate in a study of CD8 T cells in ankylosing spondylitis listed by TCRdb under 2017. General notes on the study: The study profiled T cell receptor beta repertoires in healthy donors and ankylosing spondylitis patients to find disease-linked TCR variants. Samples of peripheral blood were taken, and for ankylosing spondylitis patients, synovial fluid was collected as well. The full study cohort comprised 25 ankylosing spondylitis patients and roughly 100 healthy donors.

The sequencing machine was an Illumina HiSeq 2500. Quantitative 5'-RACE with molecular barcodes was the method used to prepare the TCR beta libraries. Turning to the authors' computational methods: To identify disease-linked TCR variants, a new computational method was used, one built on a probabilistic model of VDJ rearrangement. TCRdb reworked the public reads: Q25 trimming with fastp, MiXCR clone assembly, productive beta chains retained. Rows matching on CDR3 protein sequence are summarized as one entry with the most common DNA and genes. The V and J calls and clone size are TCRdb's, not the authors'. The sample yields some 250,000 distinct CDR3 sequences; approximately 12% were counted once. Less than 7% of the sample is in the top ten clones. The full study reports these points: A TCR beta motif of several highly homologous amino acid variants appeared characteristic of blood from ankylosing spondylitis patients. Some of the motif variants had been reported before in the synovial fluid and blood of reactive arthritis patients, a finding that suggests common disease-initiation mechanisms. The disease-linked clones were reported as significantly enriched in matched synovial fluid samples from ankylosing spondylitis patients. The disease-linked clones had a CD8+ phenotype and were found at relatively low frequencies in peripheral blood.

Here the chain combines TRBV29-1 and TRBJ2-2, and TRBD1 aligns with 10 junction nucleotides. Sequencing used blood, either unsorted or a sorted T cell fraction (not recorded which). The clonotype comes from a male donor with ankylosing spondylitis or in good health (not recorded which). The CDR3 reads as follows: CSVVGALTGGSDTGELFF. The DNA is TGCAGCGTTGTGGGTGCCTTGACAGGGGGCAGCGACACCGGGGAGCTGTTTTTT.